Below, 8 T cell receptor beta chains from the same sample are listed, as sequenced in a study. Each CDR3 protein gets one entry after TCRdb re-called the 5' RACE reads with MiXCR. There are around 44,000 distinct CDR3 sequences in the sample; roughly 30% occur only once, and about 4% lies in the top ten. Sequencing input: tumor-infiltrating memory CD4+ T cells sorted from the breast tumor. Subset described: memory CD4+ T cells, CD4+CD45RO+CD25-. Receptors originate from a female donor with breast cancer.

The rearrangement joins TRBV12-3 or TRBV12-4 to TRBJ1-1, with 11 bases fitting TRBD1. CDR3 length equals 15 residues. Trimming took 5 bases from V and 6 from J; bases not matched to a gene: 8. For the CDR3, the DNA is TGTGCCAGCAGTCCCGGACAGGGGGCTTGGGCTGAAGCTTTCTTT. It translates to CASSPGQGAWAEAFF.

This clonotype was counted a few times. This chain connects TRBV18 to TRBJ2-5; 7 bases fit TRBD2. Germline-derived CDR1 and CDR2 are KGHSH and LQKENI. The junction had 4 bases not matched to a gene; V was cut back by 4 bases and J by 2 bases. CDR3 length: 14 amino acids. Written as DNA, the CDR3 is TGTGCCAGCTCACAATCTAGCGGACAAGAGACCCAGTACTTC. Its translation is CASSQSSGQETQYF.

The CDR3 here is CAGAHAGELFF. The CDR3 DNA reads TGTGCCGGCGCGCATGCCGGGGAGCTGTTTTTT. This chain links TRBV5-4 with TRBJ2-2; unclear D gene. This CDR3 has 11 amino acids. The germline CDR1 and CDR2 sequences are SGHNT and YYREEE (reference sequence). V lost 10 bases to trimming and J lost 6 bases, with 10 bases between them.

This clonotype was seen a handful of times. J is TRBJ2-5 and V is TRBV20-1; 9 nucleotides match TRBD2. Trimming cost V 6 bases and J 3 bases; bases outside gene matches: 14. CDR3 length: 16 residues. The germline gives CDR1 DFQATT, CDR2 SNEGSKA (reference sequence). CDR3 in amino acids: CSARSQIAGVEETQYF. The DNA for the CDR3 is TGCAGTGCCCGATCGCAAATAGCGGGAGTCGAAGAGACCCAGTACTTC.

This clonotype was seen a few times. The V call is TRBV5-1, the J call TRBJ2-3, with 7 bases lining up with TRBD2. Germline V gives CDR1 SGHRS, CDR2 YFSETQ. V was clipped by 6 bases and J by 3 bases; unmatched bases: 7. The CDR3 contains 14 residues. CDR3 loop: CASNPSGGTDTQYF. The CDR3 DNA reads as TGCGCCAGCAACCCTAGCGGTGGGACAGATACGCAGTATTTT.

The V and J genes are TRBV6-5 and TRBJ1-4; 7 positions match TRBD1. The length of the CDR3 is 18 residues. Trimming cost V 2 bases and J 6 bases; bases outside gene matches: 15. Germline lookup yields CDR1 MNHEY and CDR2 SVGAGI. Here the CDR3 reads CASSYTRKATGKDEKLFF. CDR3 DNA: TGTGCCAGCAGTTACACGAGAAAGGCGACAGGGAAGGATGAAAAACTGTTTTTT.

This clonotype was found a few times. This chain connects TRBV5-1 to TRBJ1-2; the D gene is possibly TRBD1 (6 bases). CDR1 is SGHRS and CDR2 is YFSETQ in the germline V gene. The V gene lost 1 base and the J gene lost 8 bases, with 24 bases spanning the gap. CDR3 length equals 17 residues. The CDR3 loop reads CASSLFLEGTLSNGYTF. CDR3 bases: TGCGCCAGCAGCTTGTTTCTTGAGGGGACACTCTCGAACGGCTACACCTTC.

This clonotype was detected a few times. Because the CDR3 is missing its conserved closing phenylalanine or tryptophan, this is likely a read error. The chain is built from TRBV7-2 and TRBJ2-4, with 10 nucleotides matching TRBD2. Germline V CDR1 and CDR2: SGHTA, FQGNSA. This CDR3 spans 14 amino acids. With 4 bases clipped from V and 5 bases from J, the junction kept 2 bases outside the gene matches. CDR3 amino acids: CASSYGLAENIQYS. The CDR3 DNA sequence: TGTGCCAGCAGCTACGGACTAGCGGAAAACATTCAGTACTCC.